Shown below are 6 T cell receptor beta chains from a single sample sequenced in a study of T cell responses to AZD1222 COVID-19 vaccine. TCRdb's table, derived via immunoSEQ multiplex PCR, lists solely in-frame clones and lacks some. The table lists some 150,000 clones, around 92% of them singletons. The sample was peripheral blood, taken 28 days after the second AZD1222 dose. These receptors originate from an adult who received the AZD1222 COVID-19 vaccine.

V is TRBV6-5 and J is TRBJ2-1; the match to TRBD2 covers 7 bases. V lost 7 bases, J lost 8 bases, and 8 bases stayed unmatched. The CDR3 is 13 amino acids. The germline gives CDR1 MNHEY, CDR2 SVGAGI. CDR3 bases: TGTGCCAGCATGGCGGGAGCGGGCTATGAGCAGTTCTTC. Translation: CASMAGAGYEQFF.

The chain has TRBV10-3 and TRBJ2-7; D is perhaps TRBD1 (5 bases). V lost 0 bases, J lost 7 bases, and 16 bases lay in between. Germline assignment: CDR1 ENHRY and CDR2 SYGVKD. The CDR3 runs to 15 residues. CDR3 sequence (DNA): TGTGCCATCAGTGAGTCTGGGCAGGGCCACGGAGAGCAGTACTTC. Its translation is CAISESGQGHGEQYF.

The gene calls are TRBV18 and TRBJ1-1; D remains ambiguous. Germline CDR1 reads KGHSH; CDR2 reads LQKENI. V gave up 1 base and J gave up 1 base, with 10 bases separating them. This CDR3 comprises 15 residues. CDR3 coding DNA: TGTGCCAGCTCACCACAGGGTAACCAGAACACTGAAGCTTTCTTT. Its translation is CASSPQGNQNTEAFF.

The J gene is TRBJ1-6, the V gene TRBV6-1; no clear D gene. The ends were cut back, 0 bases at V and 8 bases at J, with 11 bases in the middle. The CDR3 spans 15 residues. Germline assignment: CDR1 MNHNS and CDR2 SASEGT. The CDR3 region is CASSEAGQIYSPLHF. CDR3 DNA: TGTGCCAGCAGTGAAGCTGGTCAGATTTATTCACCCCTCCACTTT.

The rearrangement joins TRBV7-8 to TRBJ2-1, with TRBD2 matching over 11 bases. The V gene end was trimmed by 3 bases and the J gene end by 0 bases; junction bases not matched to a gene: 7. This CDR3 spans 18 amino acids. Germline CDR1 SGHVS, CDR2 FQNEAQ. CDR3: CASSFWVAGGSSYNEQFF. CDR3 nucleotides: TGTGCCAGCAGCTTTTGGGTAGCGGGAGGGAGCTCCTACAATGAGCAGTTCTTC.

This chain uses TRBV5-8 with TRBJ2-3; D remains unclear. The CDR3 consists of 11 residues. Germline CDR1 and CDR2: SGHTS and YDEGEE. V lost 5 bases and J 7 bases, leaving 8 bases between the germline ends. CDR3 sequence (DNA): TGTGCCAGCAGTGTTGGGAATACGCAGTATTTT. It translates to CASSVGNTQYF.